This T cell receptor beta chain was retrieved from a study of beta chain features in type 1 diabetes. Study-level results: Moderately but significantly shorter TCRB CDR3s were found in Type 1 diabetes patients in all four CD4+ subsets.

One heparinised draw, averaging around 120 mL, was taken per donor. This clone was detected only a few times. What it binds is unknown. The isolated RNA, all of it, was reverse transcribed, so expressed TCRB transcripts were what got sequenced. The method was immunoSEQ multiplex PCR; TCRdb's version includes in-frame clones alone and lacks a portion of them. Among around 600,000 clones listed, around 12% were seen once. This CDR3 is built from 14 residues. Germline V gives CDR1 SGHVS, CDR2 FQNEAQ. V lost 5 bases, J lost 5 bases, and 15 bases lay in between. The specimen was naive CD4+ T cells from blood. The chain joins TRBV7-8 to TRBJ1-2; no reliable D call. This receptor was taken from a man younger than 40 with type 1 diabetes. The CDR3 protein is CASSPPGSIYGYTF. The CDR3 DNA reads as TGTGCCAGCAGCCCACCGGGCAGCATTTATGGCTACACCTTC. The whole variable domain, remainder taken from reference TRBV7-8 and TRBJ1-2, is GAGVSQSPRYKVAKRGQDVALRCDPISGHVSLFWYQQALGQGPEFLTYFQNEAQLDKSGLPSDRFFAERPEGSVSTLKIQRTQQEDSAVYLCASSPPGSIYGYTFGSGTRLTVV.